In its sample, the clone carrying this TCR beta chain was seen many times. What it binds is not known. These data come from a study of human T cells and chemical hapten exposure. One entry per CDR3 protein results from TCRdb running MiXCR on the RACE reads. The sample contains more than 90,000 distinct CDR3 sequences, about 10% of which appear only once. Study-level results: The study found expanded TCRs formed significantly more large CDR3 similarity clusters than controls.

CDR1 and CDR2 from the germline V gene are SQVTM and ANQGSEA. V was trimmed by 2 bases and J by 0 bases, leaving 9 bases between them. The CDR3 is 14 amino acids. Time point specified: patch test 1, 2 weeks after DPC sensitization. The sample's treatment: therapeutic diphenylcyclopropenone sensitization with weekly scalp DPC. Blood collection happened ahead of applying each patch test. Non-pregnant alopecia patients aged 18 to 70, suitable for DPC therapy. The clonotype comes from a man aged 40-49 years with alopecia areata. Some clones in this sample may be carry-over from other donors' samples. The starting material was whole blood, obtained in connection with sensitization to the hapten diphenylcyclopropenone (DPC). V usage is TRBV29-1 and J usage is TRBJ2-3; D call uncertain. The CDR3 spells CSVERGVSTDTQYF. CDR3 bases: TGCAGCGTTGAACGTGGGGTTAGCACAGATACGCAGTATTTT.